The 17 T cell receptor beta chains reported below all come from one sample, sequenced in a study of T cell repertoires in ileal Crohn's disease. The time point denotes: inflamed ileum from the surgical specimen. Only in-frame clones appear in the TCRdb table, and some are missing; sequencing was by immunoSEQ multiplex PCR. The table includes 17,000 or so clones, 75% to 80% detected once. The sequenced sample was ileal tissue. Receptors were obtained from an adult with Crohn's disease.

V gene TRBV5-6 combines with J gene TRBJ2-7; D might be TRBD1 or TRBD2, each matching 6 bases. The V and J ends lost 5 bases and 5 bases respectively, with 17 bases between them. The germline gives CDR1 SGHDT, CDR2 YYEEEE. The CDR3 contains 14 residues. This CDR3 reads CASRKEGGSHEQYF. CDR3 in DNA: TGTGCCAGCAGGAAGGAGGGGGGCTCGCACGAGCAGTACTTC.

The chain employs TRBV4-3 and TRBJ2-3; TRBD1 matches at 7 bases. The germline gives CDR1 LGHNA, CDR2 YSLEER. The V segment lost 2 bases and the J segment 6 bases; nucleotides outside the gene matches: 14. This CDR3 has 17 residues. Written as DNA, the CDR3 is TGCGCCAGCAGCCAAAGGGCCGCCGGGACAGTTGGCGATACGCAGTATTTT. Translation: CASSQRAAGTVGDTQYF.

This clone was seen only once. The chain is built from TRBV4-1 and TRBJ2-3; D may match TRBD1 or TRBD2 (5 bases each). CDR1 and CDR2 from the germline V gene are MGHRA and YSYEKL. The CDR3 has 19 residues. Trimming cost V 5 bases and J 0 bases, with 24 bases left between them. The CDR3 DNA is TGCGCCAGCAGCTTCCGAAAGGAGGTCGAGGGGTCCAGCACAGATACGCAGTATTTT. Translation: CASSFRKEVEGSSTDTQYF.

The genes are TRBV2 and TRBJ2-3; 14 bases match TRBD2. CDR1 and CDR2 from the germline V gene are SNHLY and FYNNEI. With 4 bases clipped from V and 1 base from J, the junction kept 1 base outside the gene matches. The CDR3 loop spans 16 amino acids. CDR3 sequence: CASSGGLAGGTDTQYF. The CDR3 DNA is TGTGCCAGCAGTGGGGGACTAGCGGGAGGCACAGATACGCAGTATTTT.

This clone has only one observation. CDR3 nucleotide sequence: TGTGCCAGCAGCTTAGGAGAGGGCGGGAGCACGTACAATGAGCAGTTCTTC. This sequence encodes CASSLGEGGSTYNEQFF. The genes are TRBV7-8 and TRBJ2-1; 7 bases match TRBD2. The CDR3 runs 17 residues. V was clipped by 1 base and J by 4 bases; unmatched bases: 10. Germline values: CDR1 SGHVS, CDR2 FQNEAQ.

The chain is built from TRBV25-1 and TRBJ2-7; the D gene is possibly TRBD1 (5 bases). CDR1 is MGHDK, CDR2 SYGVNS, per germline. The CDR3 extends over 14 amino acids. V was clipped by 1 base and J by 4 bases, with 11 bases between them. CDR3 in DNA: TGTGCCAGCAGTGAATCACAGGCGACATACGAGCAGTACTTC. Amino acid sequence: CASSESQATYEQYF.

The CDR3 protein is CASSIIAGGTDTQYF. The CDR3, as DNA: TGTGCCAGTAGTATAATAGCGGGGGGCACAGATACGCAGTATTTT. This sequence joins TRBV19 and TRBJ2-3, with TRBD2 matching 9 bases. Germline assignment: CDR1 LNHDA and CDR2 SQIVND (reference sequence). The CDR3 is 15 amino acids. V trimming: 2 bases; J trimming: 1 base; junction bases outside the gene matches: 1.

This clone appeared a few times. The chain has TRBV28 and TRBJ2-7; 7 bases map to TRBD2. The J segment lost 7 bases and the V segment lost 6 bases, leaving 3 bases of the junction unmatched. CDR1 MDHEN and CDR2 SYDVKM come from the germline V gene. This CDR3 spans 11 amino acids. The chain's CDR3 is CASSLGREQYF. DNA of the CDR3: TGTGCCAGCAGCCTCGGGAGGGAGCAGTACTTC.

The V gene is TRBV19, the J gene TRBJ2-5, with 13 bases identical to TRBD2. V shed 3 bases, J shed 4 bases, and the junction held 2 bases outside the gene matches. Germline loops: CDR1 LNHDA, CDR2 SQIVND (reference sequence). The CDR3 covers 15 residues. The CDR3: CASSIGTSGTETQYF. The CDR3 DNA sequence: TGTGCCAGTAGTATCGGGACTAGCGGGACAGAGACCCAGTACTTC.

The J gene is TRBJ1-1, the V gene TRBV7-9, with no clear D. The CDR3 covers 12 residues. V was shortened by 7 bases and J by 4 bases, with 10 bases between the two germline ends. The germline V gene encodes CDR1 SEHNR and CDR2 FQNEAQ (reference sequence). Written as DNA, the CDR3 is TGTGCCAGCAAGGTAGATGTCACTGAAGCTTTCTTT. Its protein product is CASKVDVTEAFF. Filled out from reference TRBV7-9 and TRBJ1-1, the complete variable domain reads DTGVSQNPRHKITKRGQNVTFRCDPISEHNRLYWYRQTLGQGPEFLTYFQNEAQLEKSRLLSDRFSAERPKGSFSTLEIQRTEQGDSAMYLCASKVDVTEAFFGQGTRLTVV.

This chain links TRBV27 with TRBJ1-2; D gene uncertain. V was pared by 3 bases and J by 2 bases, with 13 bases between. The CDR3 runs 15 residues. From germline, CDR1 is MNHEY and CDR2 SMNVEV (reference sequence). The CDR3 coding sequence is TGTGCCAGCAGTTTCTCTCCCCCAATAAACTATGGCTACACCTTC. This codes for CASSFSPPINYGYTF.

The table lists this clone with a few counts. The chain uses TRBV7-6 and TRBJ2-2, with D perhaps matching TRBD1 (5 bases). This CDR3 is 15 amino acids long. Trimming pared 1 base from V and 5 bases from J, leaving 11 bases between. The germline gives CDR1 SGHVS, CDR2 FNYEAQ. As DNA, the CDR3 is TGTGCCAGCAGCTTAGGGCAGGGTAGGACCGGGGAGCTGTTTTTT. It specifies CASSLGQGRTGELFF.

The DNA of the CDR3 is TGTGCCAGCTGCCCGGGTCAAAACTATGGCTACACCTTC. Amino acid sequence: CASCPGQNYGYTF. V is TRBV7-2 and J is TRBJ1-2; D gene ambiguous. The germline V gene has CDR1 SGHTA and CDR2 FQGNSA. The CDR3 has 13 residues. The V gene lost 8 bases and the J gene lost 2 bases, with 12 bases spanning the gap.

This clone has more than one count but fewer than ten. The DNA for the CDR3 is TGTGCAAGTCGCCTAAAAGGCCGGACTAGCGGGAGGGCAAACAATGAGCAGTTCTTC. Translated: CASRLKGRTSGRANNEQFF. The chain links TRBV12-2 to TRBJ2-1; the D call in the table, TRBD2, was not verified against the DNA. TRBV12-2 is noted as a pseudogene. The CDR3 is 19 residues long.

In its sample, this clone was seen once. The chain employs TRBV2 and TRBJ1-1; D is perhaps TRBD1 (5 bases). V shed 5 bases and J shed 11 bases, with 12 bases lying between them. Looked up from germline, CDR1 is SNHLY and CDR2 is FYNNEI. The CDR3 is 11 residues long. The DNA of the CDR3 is TGTGCCAGCAGTAATGGGGGACTGGCTTTCTTT. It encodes CASSNGGLAFF.

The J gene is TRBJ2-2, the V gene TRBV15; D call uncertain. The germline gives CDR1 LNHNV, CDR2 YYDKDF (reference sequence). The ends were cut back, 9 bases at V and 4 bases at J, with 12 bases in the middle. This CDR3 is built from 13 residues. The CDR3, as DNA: TGTGCCACGACCCCCCTGGCCACCGGGGAGCTGTTTTTT. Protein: CATTPLATGELFF.

CDR3: CASSKDRDVAYEQYF. CDR3 coding DNA: TGTGCCAGCAGTAAAGACAGGGATGTGGCCTACGAGCAGTACTTC. This rearrangement joins TRBV6-5 to TRBJ2-7, with TRBD1 identical over 7 bases. V lost 5 bases and J lost 2; bases outside the gene matches: 9. CDR1 and CDR2 (germline): MNHEY, SVGAGI. CDR3 length: 15 amino acids.